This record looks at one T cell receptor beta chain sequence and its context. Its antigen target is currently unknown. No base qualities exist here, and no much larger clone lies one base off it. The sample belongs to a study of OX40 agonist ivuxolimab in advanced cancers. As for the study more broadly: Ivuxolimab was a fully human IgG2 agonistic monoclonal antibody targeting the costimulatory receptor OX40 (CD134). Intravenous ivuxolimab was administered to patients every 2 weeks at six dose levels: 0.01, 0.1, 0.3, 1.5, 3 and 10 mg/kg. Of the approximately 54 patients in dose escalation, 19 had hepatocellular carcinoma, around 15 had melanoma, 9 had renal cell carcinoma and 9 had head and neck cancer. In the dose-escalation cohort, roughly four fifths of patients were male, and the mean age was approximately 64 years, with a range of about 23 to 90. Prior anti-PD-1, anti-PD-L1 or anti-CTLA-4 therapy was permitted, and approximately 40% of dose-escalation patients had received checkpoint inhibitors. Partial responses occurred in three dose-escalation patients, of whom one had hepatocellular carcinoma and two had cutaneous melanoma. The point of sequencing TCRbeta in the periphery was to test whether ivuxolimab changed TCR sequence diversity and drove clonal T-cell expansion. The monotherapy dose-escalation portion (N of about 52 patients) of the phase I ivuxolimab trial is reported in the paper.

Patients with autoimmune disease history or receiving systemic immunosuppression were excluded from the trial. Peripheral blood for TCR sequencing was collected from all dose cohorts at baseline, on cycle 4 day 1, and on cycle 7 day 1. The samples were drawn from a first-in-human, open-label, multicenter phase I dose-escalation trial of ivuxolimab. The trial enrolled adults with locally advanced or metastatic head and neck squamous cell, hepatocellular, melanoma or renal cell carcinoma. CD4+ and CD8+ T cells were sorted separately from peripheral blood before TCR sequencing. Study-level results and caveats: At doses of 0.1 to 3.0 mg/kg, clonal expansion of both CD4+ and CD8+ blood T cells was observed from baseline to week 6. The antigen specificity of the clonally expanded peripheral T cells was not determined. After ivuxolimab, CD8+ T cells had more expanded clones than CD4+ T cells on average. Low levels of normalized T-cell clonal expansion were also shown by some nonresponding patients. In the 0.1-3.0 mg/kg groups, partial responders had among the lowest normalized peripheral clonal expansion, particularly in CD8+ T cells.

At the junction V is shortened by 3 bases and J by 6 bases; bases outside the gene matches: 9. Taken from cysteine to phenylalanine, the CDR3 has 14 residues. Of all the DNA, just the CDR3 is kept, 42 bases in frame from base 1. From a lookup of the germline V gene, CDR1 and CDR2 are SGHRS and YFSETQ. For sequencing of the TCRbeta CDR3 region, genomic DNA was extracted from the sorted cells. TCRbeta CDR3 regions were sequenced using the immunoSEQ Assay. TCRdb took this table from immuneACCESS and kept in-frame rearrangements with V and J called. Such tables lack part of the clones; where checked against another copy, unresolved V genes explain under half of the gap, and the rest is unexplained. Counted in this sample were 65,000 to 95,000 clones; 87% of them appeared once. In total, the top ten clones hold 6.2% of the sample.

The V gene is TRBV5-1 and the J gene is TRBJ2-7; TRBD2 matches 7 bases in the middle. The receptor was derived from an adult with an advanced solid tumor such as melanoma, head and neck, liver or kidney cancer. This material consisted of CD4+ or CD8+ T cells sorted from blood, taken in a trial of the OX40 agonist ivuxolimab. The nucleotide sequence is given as TGCGCCAGCAGCTCCGGACTAGTATCCCTCGAGCAGTACTTC. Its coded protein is CASSSGLVSLEQYF.